Below, 32 T cell receptor beta chains from the same sample are listed, as sequenced in a study of blood T cell repertoires in COVID-19. Sequenced by immunoSEQ multiplex PCR; TCRdb stores in-frame clones only, minus some. This table holds approximately 150,000 clones, roughly 82% found once. Sample: peripheral blood. The receptors were sampled from a woman in her forties or fifties in a cohort sampled during active or convalescent COVID-19.

This clone was picked up a small number of times. The chain recombines TRBV2 with TRBJ1-5; D gene unclear. Germline V gene lookup returns CDR1 SNHLY and CDR2 FYNNEI. Trimming pared 3 bases from V and 4 bases from J, leaving 7 bases between. CDR3 size: 13 residues. CDR3 loop: CASSDLENQPQHF. The CDR3 DNA follows: TGTGCCAGCAGTGATTTGGAGAATCAGCCCCAGCATTTT. Full variable domain (rest looked up from reference TRBV2 and TRBJ1-5): EPEVTQTPSHQVTQMGQEVILRCVPISNHLYFYWYRQILGQKVEFLVSFYNNEISEKSEIFDDQFSVERPDGSNFTLKIRSTKLEDSAMYFCASSDLENQPQHFGDGTRLSIL.

The chain is built from TRBV19 and TRBJ1-2; TRBD1 is a possible D gene (6 bases). CDR3 length equals 14 residues. Deletions cut 4 bases from V and 8 bases from J, with 17 bases between. The germline V gene encodes CDR1 LNHDA and CDR2 SQIVND (reference sequence). The CDR3 loop reads CASSTGELTIGYTF. CDR3 sequence (DNA): TGTGCCAGTAGTACAGGGGAGCTAACTATAGGCTACACCTTC.

The V and J genes are TRBV5-1 and TRBJ1-3, with TRBD1 identical over 8 bases. The V and J ends lost 4 bases and 2 bases, in that order; junction bases with no gene match: 5. The CDR3 is 15 amino acids. Per the germline V gene, CDR1 is SGHRS and CDR2 is YFSETQ. In nucleotides, the CDR3 is TGCGCCAGCAGCATAGACAGGGGAACTGGAAACACCATATATTTT. Its protein is CASSIDRGTGNTIYF.

A single count supports this clone. V and J are TRBV19 and TRBJ1-1; 8 nucleotides align to TRBD1. V dropped 5 bases and J dropped 8; count of bases not matched to a gene: 4. The V gene's germline CDR1 is LNHDA and CDR2 SQIVND (reference sequence). CDR3 size: 12 residues. CDR3 sequence (DNA): TGTGCCAGTAGTTTGGACAGGGAAGAAGCTTTCTTT. This codes for CASSLDREEAFF.

The genes are TRBV27 and TRBJ1-3; 8 bases are shared with TRBD1. V lost 8 bases and J lost 3; bases outside the gene matches: 9. This CDR3 comprises 15 residues. Germline CDR1 and CDR2: MNHEY and SMNVEV (reference sequence). Here the CDR3 reads CASAAQGAFGNTIYF. In nucleotides, the CDR3 is TGTGCCAGCGCCGCTCAGGGGGCTTTTGGAAACACCATATATTTT.

V gene TRBV12-3 or TRBV12-4 combines with J gene TRBJ1-2; D unclear. V lost 3 bases to trimming and J lost 8 bases, with 13 bases between them. The CDR3 length is 13 residues. The CDR3 sequence is CASSFGSGSGYTF. The CDR3, as DNA: TGTGCCAGCAGTTTCGGCTCTGGGAGCGGCTACACCTTC.

This chain joins TRBV6-2 or TRBV6-3 and TRBJ1-5, with TRBD1 matching 9 bases. The CDR3 contains 18 residues. The V gene end was trimmed by 2 bases and the J gene end by 2 bases; junction bases not matched to a gene: 10. CDR1 and CDR2 from the germline V gene are MNHEY and SVGEGT. Here the CDR3 reads CASSYTGGQPRGNQPQHF. As DNA, the CDR3 is TGTGCCAGCAGTTACACAGGGGGCCAACCCCGCGGCAATCAGCCCCAGCATTTT.

Here the CDR3 reads CASSSRREGYTF. DNA for the CDR3: TGTGCCAGCAGCTCGAGGAGGGAAGGCTACACCTTC. This chain joins TRBV11-2 and TRBJ1-2, with D unclear. The length of the CDR3 is 12 residues. Trimming removed 4 bases from V and 8 bases from J, with 11 bases in between. Germline V gives CDR1 SGHAT, CDR2 FQNNGV.

The J gene is TRBJ1-2, the V gene TRBV30, with a possible D match to TRBD1 (6 bases). Germline values: CDR1 GTSNPN, CDR2 SVGIG (reference sequence). The CDR3 length is 10 residues. Between the trimmed V and J ends, which lost 4 bases and 13 bases, there was a span of 13 bases. The CDR3 DNA sequence: TGTGCCTGGACATTAGGGACACCCACCTTC. Translation: CAWTLGTPTF.

The chain employs TRBV18 and TRBJ1-1, with TRBD1 identical over 9 bases. V shed 3 bases and J 5 bases; nucleotides not matched to a gene: 13. Germline-derived CDR1 and CDR2 are KGHSH and LQKENI. The CDR3 is 17 residues long. CDR3 sequence reads: CASSPMGAGTGYTEAFF. CDR3 in DNA: TGTGCCAGCTCACCGATGGGGGCAGGGACAGGGTATACTGAAGCTTTCTTT.

This clone has only one observation. The V gene is TRBV6-5, the J gene TRBJ1-2; D possibly corresponds to TRBD1 (5 bases). V lost 6 bases, J lost 8 bases, and 13 bases lay in between. Per germline, CDR1 MNHEY and CDR2 SVGAGI. CDR3 length: 12 amino acids. This CDR3 is CASRPGGNGYTF. The CDR3 coding sequence is TGTGCCAGCAGGCCCGGGGGGAACGGCTACACCTTC.

This clone is a singleton in its sample. The chain joins TRBV19 to TRBJ1-4, with 9 bases aligning to TRBD1. Trimming cost V 11 bases and J 8 bases; bases outside gene matches: 12. This CDR3 is built from 14 residues. Germline values: CDR1 LNHDA, CDR2 SQIVND (reference sequence). CDR3 sequence reads: CAGRPGQGNEKLFF. CDR3 DNA: TGTGCCGGGCGCCCGGGACAGGGCAACGAAAAACTGTTTTTT. The full variable domain, in which reference TRBV19 and TRBJ1-4 provide the parts outside the CDR3, is DGGITQSPKYLFRKEGQNVTLSCEQNLNHDAMYWYRQDPGQGLRLIYYSQIVNDFQKGDIAEGYSVSREKKESFPLTVTSAQKNPTAFYLCAGRPGQGNEKLFFGSGTQLSVL.

The chain employs TRBV4-1 and TRBJ1-4, with D hard to call. Trimming left V 5 bases short and J 6 bases short, with 13 bases between. CDR1 is MGHRA and CDR2 is YSYEKL in the germline V gene. The CDR3 contains 14 residues. CDR3 nucleotide sequence: TGCGCCAGCAGCGGCGGGATGGCATATGAAAAACTGTTTTTT. Protein sequence: CASSGGMAYEKLFF.

The rearrangement joins TRBV7-9 to TRBJ2-3; the match to TRBD2 covers 11 bases. Germline-derived CDR1 and CDR2 are SEHNR and FQNEAQ (reference sequence). With 3 bases clipped from V and 0 bases from J, the junction kept 5 bases outside the gene matches. This CDR3 spans 17 amino acids. The CDR3 DNA reads as TGTGCCAGCAGCTTTAGCGGGGGGGTGTCTAGCACAGATACGCAGTATTTT. This gives the protein CASSFSGGVSSTDTQYF.

The chain couples TRBV4-1 to TRBJ2-3, with D perhaps TRBD2 (6 bases). Trimming shortened V by 1 base and J by 5 bases, and 13 bases separated the two germline ends. CDR3 length: 15 residues. CDR1 is MGHRA and CDR2 is YSYEKL in the germline V gene. For the CDR3, the DNA is TGCGCCAGCAGCCAAGTGCCTGATAGCGGAGATACGCAGTATTTT. This translates into CASSQVPDSGDTQYF.

The rearrangement links TRBV5-1 to TRBJ1-1, with unresolved D. The CDR3 has 13 residues. Germline CDR1 reads SGHRS; CDR2 reads YFSETQ. V was shortened by 0 bases and J by 8 bases, with 11 bases between the two germline ends. CDR3 DNA: TGCGCCAGCAGCTTGGCCGTTGGCAAAGAAGCTTTCTTT. The encoded protein is CASSLAVGKEAFF.

The rearrangement joins TRBV5-1 to TRBJ2-1; 7 bases align to TRBD2. The CDR3 runs to 16 residues. Looked up from germline, CDR1 is SGHRS and CDR2 is YFSETQ. V gave up 0 bases and J gave up 4 bases; unmatched junction bases: 7. CDR3 residues: CASSLVGAGQYNEQFF. The CDR3, as DNA: TGCGCCAGCAGCTTGGTAGGAGCGGGGCAATACAATGAGCAGTTCTTC.

The chain carries TRBV4-3 and TRBJ1-2; 8 positions match TRBD1. Per germline, CDR1 LGHNA and CDR2 YSLEER. This CDR3 spans 14 amino acids. V was pared by 0 bases and J by 7 bases, with 4 bases of the junction left unmatched. The DNA of the CDR3 is TGCGCCAGCAGCCAAGACAGGGGGCACGTTGGCTACACCTTC. Translating gives CASSQDRGHVGYTF.

This clone was found a few times. This chain connects TRBV2 to TRBJ1-5; no definite D call. Germline V gene data show CDR1 as SNHLY and CDR2 as FYNNEI. The CDR3 totals 13 residues. V dropped 7 bases and J dropped 5 bases, with 12 bases sitting between them. The CDR3 DNA reads as TGTGCCAGCACTCGCCAGAATTATCAGCCCCAGCATTTT. This gives the protein CASTRQNYQPQHF.

The chain uses TRBV3-1 (or the pseudogene TRBV3-2) and TRBJ1-1; D is ambiguous. V lost 3 bases to trimming and J lost 3 bases, with 11 bases between them. CDR1 LGHDT and CDR2 YNNKEL come from the germline V gene (reference sequence). This CDR3 comprises 14 residues. The CDR3 region is CASSHHGEDTEAFF. CDR3 bases: TGTGCCAGCAGCCATCACGGAGAAGACACTGAAGCTTTCTTT.

To note about this clone: A read error may account for a junction end that differs from germline. J is TRBJ1-1 and V is TRBV19, with D perhaps TRBD1 (5 bases). This CDR3 spans 14 amino acids. CDR1 is LNHDA and CDR2 is SQIVND in the germline V gene (reference sequence). The CDR3 sequence is CASSSYPGTPNPIF. The CDR3 DNA sequence: TGTGCCAGTAGTTCCTATCCCGGGACTCCTAACCCCATCTTT.

The rearrangement uses TRBV7-9 and TRBJ2-5; D uncertain. V lost 2 bases and J lost 7, with 8 bases in between. Germline-derived CDR1 and CDR2 are SEHNR and FQNEAQ (reference sequence). CDR3 length equals 12 residues. The CDR3: CASSLNPRTQYF. DNA of the CDR3: TGTGCCAGCAGCTTAAATCCTAGGACCCAGTACTTC.

The chain combines TRBV21-1 with TRBJ2-6; the table gives TRBD1 as D, unverified against the DNA. TRBV21-1 is assigned pseudogene status. CDR3 length equals 21 residues. For the CDR3, the DNA is TGTGCCAGCAGCAAAGGTAGCAGGGGGCTAATAATAAGCTCTGGGGCCAACGTCCTGACTTTC. As protein: CASSKGSRGLIISSGANVLTF.

The chain joins TRBV6-2 or TRBV6-3 to TRBJ2-7; the D gene is possibly TRBD2 (6 bases). Trimming took off 2 bases at V and 5 bases at J, with 10 bases between the two ends. Germline V lookup: CDR1 MNHEY, CDR2 SVGEGT. The CDR3 totals 13 residues. The CDR3 is CASSYAGRHEQYF. The CDR3 nucleotides read TGTGCCAGCAGTTACGCGGGAAGGCACGAGCAGTACTTC.

The chain employs TRBV5-1 and TRBJ1-5; TRBD1 is a possible D gene (5 bases). This CDR3 region has 13 residues. From germline, CDR1 is SGHRS and CDR2 YFSETQ. The V end was cut by 0 bases, the J end by 8 bases, with 9 bases between. The CDR3 DNA sequence: TGCGCCAGCAGCTTGGCCGGGGGAGAGCCCCAGCATTTT. Translation: CASSLAGGEPQHF. Supplemented by reference TRBV5-1 and TRBJ1-5, the full variable domain reads KAGVTQTPRYLIKTRGQQVTLSCSPISGHRSVSWYQQTPGQGLQFLFEYFSETQRNKGNFPGRFSGRQFSNSRSEMNVSTLELGDSALYLCASSLAGGEPQHFGDGTRLSIL.

The chain carries TRBV3-1 (or the pseudogene TRBV3-2) and TRBJ1-3; a weak D match, TRBD1 (5 bases). The CDR3 totals 13 residues. Trimming cost V 0 bases and J 10 bases, with 10 bases left between them. CDR1 is LGHDT and CDR2 is YNNKEL in the germline V gene (reference sequence). The CDR3 nucleotides read TGTGCCAGCAGCCAAGAGGGGCCAGGGACCATATATTTT. Residues: CASSQEGPGTIYF.

In its sample, this clone was seen a few times. J is TRBJ2-1 and V is TRBV30, with D possibly matching TRBD1 (5 bases). Germline V gene lookup returns CDR1 GTSNPN and CDR2 SVGIG (reference sequence). Trimming stripped 3 bases from V and 4 bases from J, with 10 bases between. The CDR3 consists of 13 residues. The CDR3 nucleotides are TGTGCCTGGAGCCAGGGCCGATACAATGAGCAGTTCTTC. Its translation: CAWSQGRYNEQFF.

As concerns this clone: Additional DNA sequences in this sample encode the identical CDR3. The rearrangement joins TRBV5-1 to TRBJ1-4; possible D gene TRBD1, 5 bases. This CDR3 is built from 14 residues. The V and J ends lost 7 bases and 3 bases respectively, with 13 bases between them. From germline, CDR1 is SGHRS and CDR2 YFSETQ. CDR3 nucleotide sequence: TGCGCCAGCTCCCCGGGGGGGGCTAATGAAAAACTGTTTTTT. Translating it yields CASSPGGANEKLFF.

The J gene is TRBJ2-5, the V gene TRBV6-5; 9 bases align to TRBD1. Germline loops: CDR1 MNHEY, CDR2 SVGAGI. V was clipped by 5 bases and J by 5 bases; unmatched bases: 6. The CDR3 extends over 14 amino acids. CDR3 loop: CASSSRTGAETQYF. The CDR3 DNA sequence: TGTGCCAGCAGTAGCAGGACAGGGGCCGAGACCCAGTACTTC.

The chain couples TRBV18 to TRBJ1-1; D is undetermined. The V end lost 6 bases, the J end lost 0 bases, and 5 bases lay between the germline ends. CDR3 length: 12 residues. Germline lookup yields CDR1 KGHSH and CDR2 LQKENI. As DNA, the CDR3 is TGTGCCAGCTCGCGCCTGAACACTGAAGCTTTCTTT. This translates into CASSRLNTEAFF.

The rearrangement uses TRBV5-1 and TRBJ2-1; D possibly corresponds to TRBD2 (6 bases). Trimming stripped 3 bases from V and 4 bases from J, with 11 bases between. CDR1 SGHRS and CDR2 YFSETQ come from the germline V gene. CDR3 length: 14 residues. CDR3 nucleotides: TGCGCCAGCAGCTCAGACGGGAGTTACAATGAGCAGTTCTTC. Translation: CASSSDGSYNEQFF.

V and J are TRBV5-1 and TRBJ2-3; 7 nucleotides agree with TRBD2. The germline gives CDR1 SGHRS, CDR2 YFSETQ. This CDR3 has 14 amino acids. The J segment lost 1 base and the V segment lost 4 bases, leaving 3 bases of the junction unmatched. This chain's CDR3 is CASSLTSGTDTQYF. CDR3 sequence (DNA): TGCGCCAGCAGCCTCACTAGCGGCACAGATACGCAGTATTTT.